This T cell receptor beta chain is from a study of cytomegalovirus exposure and HLA in healthy donors. Study results and caveats: Investigators reported 164 TCR beta chains as tied to cytomegalovirus.

Comment on this clone: No antigen is known for it.

Only in-frame clones appear in the TCRdb table, and some are missing; sequencing was by immunoSEQ multiplex PCR. The table has under 75,000 clones, about 97% seen once. The sequencing sample was made of PBMCs. The source of this sequence is a woman younger than 30 in good health and CMV-seropositive.

The chain's CDR3 is CASSPRSATGYGYTF. DNA for the CDR3: TGTGCCAGCTCACCACGTTCCGCGACGGGCTATGGCTACACCTTC. The V call is TRBV18, the J call TRBJ1-2, with no clear D. The CDR3 totals 15 residues. Germline V gene data show CDR1 as KGHSH and CDR2 as LQKENI. V was shortened by 1 base and J by 4 bases, with 13 bases between the two germline ends.